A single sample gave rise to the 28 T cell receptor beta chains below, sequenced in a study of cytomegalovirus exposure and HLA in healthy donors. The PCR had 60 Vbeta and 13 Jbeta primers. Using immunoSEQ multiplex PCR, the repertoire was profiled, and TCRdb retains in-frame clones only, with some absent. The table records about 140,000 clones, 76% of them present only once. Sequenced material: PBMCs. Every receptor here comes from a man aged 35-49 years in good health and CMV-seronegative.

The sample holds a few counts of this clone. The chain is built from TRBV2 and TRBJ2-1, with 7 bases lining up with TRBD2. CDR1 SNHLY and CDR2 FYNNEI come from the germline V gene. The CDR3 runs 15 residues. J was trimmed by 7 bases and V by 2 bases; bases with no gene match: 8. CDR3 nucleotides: TGTGCCAGCAGTGAATGGGGGGGGAATGCGAATGAGCAGTTCTTC. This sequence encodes CASSEWGGNANEQFF.

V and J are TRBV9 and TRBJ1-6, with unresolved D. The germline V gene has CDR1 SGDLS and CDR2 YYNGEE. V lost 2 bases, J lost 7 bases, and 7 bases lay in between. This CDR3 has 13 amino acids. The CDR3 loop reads CASSVGGNSPLHF. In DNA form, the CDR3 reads TGTGCCAGCAGCGTTGGAGGGAATTCACCCCTCCACTTT.

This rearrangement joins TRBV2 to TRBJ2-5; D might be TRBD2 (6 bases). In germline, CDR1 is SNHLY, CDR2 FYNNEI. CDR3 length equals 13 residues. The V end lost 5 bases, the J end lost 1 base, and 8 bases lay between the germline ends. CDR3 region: CASSFGGQETQYF. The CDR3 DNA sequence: TGTGCCAGCAGTTTCGGGGGCCAAGAGACCCAGTACTTC.

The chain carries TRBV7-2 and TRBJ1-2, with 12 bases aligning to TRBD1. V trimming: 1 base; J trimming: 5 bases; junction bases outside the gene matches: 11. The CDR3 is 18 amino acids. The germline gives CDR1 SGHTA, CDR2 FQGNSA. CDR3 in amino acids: CASSLVWSGDRGLYGYTF. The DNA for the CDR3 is TGTGCCAGCAGCTTAGTTTGGTCTGGGGACAGGGGGCTATATGGCTACACCTTC.

Here the CDR3 DNA reads TGCGCCAGCTTCCCAACCGGGACAGGACACACTGAAGCTTTCTTT. This translates into CASFPTGTGHTEAFF. The genes are TRBV4-1 and TRBJ1-1; 8 bases agree with TRBD1. Germline V gene data show CDR1 as MGHRA and CDR2 as YSYEKL. The CDR3 length is 15 residues. The V segment lost 8 bases and the J segment 3 bases; nucleotides outside the gene matches: 11.

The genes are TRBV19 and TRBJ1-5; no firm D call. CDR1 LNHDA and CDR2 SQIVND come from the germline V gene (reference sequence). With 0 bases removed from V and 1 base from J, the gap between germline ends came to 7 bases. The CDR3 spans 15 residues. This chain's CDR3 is CASSIETRSNQPQHF. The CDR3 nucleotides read TGTGCCAGTAGTATAGAGACCAGGAGCAATCAGCCCCAGCATTTT.

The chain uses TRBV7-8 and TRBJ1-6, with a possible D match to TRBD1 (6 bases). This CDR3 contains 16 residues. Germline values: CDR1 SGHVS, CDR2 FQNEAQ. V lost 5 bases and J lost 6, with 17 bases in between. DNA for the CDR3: TGTGCCAGCAGCCCGACAGTGGGGGCTGGTAATTCACCCCTCCACTTT. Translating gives CASSPTVGAGNSPLHF.

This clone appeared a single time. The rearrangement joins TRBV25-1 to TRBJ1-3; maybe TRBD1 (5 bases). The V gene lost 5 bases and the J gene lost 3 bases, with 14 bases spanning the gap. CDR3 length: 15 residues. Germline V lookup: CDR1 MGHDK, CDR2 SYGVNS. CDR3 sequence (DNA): TGTGCCAGCAGTTTCCCAGGGCGAATTGGAAACACCATATATTTT. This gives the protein CASSFPGRIGNTIYF. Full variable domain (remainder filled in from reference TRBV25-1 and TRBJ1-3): EADIYQTPRYLVIGTGKKITLECSQTMGHDKMYWYQQDPGMELHLIHYSYGVNSTEKGDLSSESTVSRIRTEHFPLTLESARPSHTSQYLCASSFPGRIGNTIYFGEGSWLTVV.

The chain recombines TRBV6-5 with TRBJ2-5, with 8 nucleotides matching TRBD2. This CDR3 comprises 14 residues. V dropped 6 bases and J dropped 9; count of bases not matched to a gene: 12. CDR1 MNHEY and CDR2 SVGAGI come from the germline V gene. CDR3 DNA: TGTGCCAGCAGCCCCCCCGACGGGGGGGCCGCCCAGTACTTC. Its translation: CASSPPDGGAAQYF.

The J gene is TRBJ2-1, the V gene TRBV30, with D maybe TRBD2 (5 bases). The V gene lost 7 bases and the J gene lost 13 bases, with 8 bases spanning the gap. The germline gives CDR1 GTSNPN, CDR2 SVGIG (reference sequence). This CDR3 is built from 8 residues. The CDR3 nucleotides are TGTGCCTCTAGCTCCCAGTTCTTC. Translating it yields CASSSQFF.

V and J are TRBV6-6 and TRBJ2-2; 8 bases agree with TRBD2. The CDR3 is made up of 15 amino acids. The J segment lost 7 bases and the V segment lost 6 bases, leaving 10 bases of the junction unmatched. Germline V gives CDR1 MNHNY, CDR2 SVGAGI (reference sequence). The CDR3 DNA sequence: TGTGCCAGCAGCGGTCTCCGGGGGGGTGACGGGGAGCTGTTTTTT. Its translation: CASSGLRGGDGELFF.

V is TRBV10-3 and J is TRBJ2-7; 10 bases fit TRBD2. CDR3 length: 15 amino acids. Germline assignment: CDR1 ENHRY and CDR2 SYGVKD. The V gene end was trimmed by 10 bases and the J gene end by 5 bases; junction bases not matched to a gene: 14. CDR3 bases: TGTGCCACCTCTGACCCGGGACTAGCGAGAGACGAGCAGTACTTC. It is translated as CATSDPGLARDEQYF.

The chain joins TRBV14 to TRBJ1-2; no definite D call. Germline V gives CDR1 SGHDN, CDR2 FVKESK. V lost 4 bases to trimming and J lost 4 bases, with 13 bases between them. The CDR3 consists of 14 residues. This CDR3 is CASSPDNIGYGYTF. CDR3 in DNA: TGTGCCAGCAGCCCCGACAATATCGGCTATGGCTACACCTTC.

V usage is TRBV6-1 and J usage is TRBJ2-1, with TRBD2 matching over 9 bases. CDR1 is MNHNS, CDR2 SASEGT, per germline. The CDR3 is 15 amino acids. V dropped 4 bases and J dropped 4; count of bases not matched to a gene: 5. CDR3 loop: CASSGPAGGYNEQFF. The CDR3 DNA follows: TGTGCCAGCAGTGGCCCAGCGGGGGGATACAATGAGCAGTTCTTC.

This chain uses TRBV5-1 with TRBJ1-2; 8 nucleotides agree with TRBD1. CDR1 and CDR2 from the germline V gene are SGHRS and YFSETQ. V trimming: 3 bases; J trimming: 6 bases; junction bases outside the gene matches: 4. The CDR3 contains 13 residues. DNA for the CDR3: TGCGCCAGCAGCTCAAACAGGGGGGATGGCTACACCTTC. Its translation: CASSSNRGDGYTF.

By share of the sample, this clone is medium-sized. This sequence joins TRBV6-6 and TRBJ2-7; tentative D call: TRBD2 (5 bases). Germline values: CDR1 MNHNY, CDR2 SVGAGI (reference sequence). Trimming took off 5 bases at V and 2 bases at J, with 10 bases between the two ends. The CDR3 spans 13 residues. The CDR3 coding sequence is TGTGCCAGCAGTCAGGACTCGACCTACGAGCAGTACTTC. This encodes CASSQDSTYEQYF.

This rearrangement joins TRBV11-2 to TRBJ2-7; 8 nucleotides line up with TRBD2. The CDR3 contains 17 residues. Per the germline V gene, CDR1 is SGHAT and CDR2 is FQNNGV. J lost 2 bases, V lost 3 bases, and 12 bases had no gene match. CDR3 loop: CASSFQGYLAGPYEQYF. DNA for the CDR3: TGTGCCAGCAGCTTCCAGGGCTACTTAGCGGGGCCCTACGAGCAGTACTTC.

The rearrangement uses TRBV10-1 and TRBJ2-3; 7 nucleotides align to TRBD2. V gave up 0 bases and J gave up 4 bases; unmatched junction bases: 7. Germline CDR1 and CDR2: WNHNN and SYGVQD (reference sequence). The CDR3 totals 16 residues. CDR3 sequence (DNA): TGCGCCAGCAGTGAGTCTCGACTAGCCAGTGCAGATACGCAGTATTTT. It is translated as CASSESRLASADTQYF.

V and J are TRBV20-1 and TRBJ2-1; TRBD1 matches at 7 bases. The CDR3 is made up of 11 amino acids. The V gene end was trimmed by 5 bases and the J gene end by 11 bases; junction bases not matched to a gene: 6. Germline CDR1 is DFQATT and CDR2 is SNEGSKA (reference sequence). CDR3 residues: CSALDRFQQFF. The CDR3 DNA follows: TGCAGTGCTCTGGACAGGTTTCAGCAGTTCTTC.

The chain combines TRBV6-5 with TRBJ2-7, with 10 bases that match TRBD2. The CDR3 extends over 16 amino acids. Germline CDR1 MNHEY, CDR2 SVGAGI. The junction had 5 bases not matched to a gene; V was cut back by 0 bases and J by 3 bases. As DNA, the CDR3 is TGTGCCAGCAGTTACTCCGGACTAGCGGATCTCTACGAGCAGTACTTC. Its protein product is CASSYSGLADLYEQYF.

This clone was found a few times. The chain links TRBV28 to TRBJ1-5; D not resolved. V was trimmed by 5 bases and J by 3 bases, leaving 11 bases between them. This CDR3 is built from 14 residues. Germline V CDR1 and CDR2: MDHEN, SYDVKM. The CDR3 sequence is CASSPDTVNQPQHF. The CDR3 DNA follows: TGTGCCAGCAGTCCAGACACAGTCAATCAGCCCCAGCATTTT.

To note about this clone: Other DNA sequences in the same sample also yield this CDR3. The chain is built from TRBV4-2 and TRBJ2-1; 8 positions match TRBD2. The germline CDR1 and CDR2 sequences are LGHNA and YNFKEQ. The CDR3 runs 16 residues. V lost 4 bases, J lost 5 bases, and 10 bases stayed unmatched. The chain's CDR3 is CASSREAGVDDNEQFF. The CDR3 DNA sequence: TGTGCCAGCAGCCGAGAAGCGGGAGTAGATGACAATGAGCAGTTCTTC.

CDR3 sequence (DNA): TGTGCCAGCAGTTTTGATTATGGTGGCGGGATCCCCAACTACGAGCAGTACTTC. Translation: CASSFDYGGGIPNYEQYF. This chain uses TRBV28 with TRBJ2-7; D is perhaps TRBD2 (6 bases). This CDR3 region has 18 residues. Germline V gene sequence: CDR1 MDHEN, CDR2 SYDVKM. The V gene lost 3 bases and the J gene lost 3 bases, with 24 bases spanning the gap.

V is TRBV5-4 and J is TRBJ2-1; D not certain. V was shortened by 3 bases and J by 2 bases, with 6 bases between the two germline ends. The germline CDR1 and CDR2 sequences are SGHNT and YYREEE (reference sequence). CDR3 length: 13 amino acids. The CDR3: CASSYTAYNEQFF. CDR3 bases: TGTGCCAGCAGCTACACAGCCTACAATGAGCAGTTCTTC. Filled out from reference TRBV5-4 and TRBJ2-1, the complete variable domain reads ETGVTQSPTHLIKTRGQQVTLRCSSQSGHNTVSWYQQALGQGPQFIFQYYREEENGRGNFPPRFSGLQFPNYSSELNVNALELDDSALYLCASSYTAYNEQFFGPGTRLTVL.

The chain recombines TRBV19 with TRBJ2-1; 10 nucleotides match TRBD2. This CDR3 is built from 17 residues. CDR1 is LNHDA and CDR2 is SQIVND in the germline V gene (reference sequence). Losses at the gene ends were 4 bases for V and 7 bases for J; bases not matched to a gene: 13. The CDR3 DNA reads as TGTGCCAGTAGTAGAACACTAGCGGGGACGCTGAATAATGAGCAGTTCTTC. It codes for CASSRTLAGTLNNEQFF.

The CDR3, as DNA: TGCGCCAGCAGTTCTCCGGGACAGGCCTTCTACGAGCAGTACTTC. Residues: CASSSPGQAFYEQYF. The J gene is TRBJ2-7, the V gene TRBV10-1; 8 bases match TRBD1. This CDR3 region has 15 residues. The germline CDR1 and CDR2 sequences are WNHNN and SYGVQD (reference sequence). The J segment lost 3 bases and the V segment lost 5 bases, leaving 9 bases of the junction unmatched.

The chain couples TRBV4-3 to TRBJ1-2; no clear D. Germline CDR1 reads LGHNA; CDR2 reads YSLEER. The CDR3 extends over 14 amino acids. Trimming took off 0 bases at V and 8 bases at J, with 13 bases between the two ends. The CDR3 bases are TGCGCCAGCAGCCAAGACCTAAAACCGGGGGGCTACACCTTC. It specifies CASSQDLKPGGYTF.

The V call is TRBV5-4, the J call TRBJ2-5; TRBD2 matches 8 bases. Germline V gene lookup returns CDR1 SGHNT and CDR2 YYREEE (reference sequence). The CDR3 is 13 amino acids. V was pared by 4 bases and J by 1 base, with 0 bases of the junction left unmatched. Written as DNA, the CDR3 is TGTGCCAGCAGCCGGGGGGGCCAAGAGACCCAGTACTTC. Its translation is CASSRGGQETQYF.